These 14 T cell receptor beta chains share one sample of origin, sequenced in a study of patients and donors after allogeneic stem cell transplantation. A single record per CDR3 protein comes from TCRdb applying MiXCR to the RT-PCR reads. The repertoire holds roughly 960,000 distinct CDR3 sequences, with about a sixth as singletons. Material for sequencing was blood, either unsorted or a sorted T cell fraction (not recorded which). The receptors come from a human donor who was either an allogeneic HSCT recipient or a stem cell or donor lymphocyte infusion donor (not recorded which). It is not recorded whose cells these are; they may come from a transplant donor.

The gene calls are TRBV20-1 and TRBJ2-1, with 8 bases that match TRBD2. Germline loops: CDR1 DFQATT, CDR2 SNEGSKA (reference sequence). This CDR3 is built from 14 residues. Unmatched junction bases numbered 15, after V lost 8 bases and J lost 9 bases. CDR3 sequence reads: CSPVESGRTFEQFF. The CDR3 region has the DNA TGCAGTCCTGTGGAGAGCGGGAGAACCTTTGAGCAGTTCTTC.

This chain connects TRBV24-1 to TRBJ2-3; D possibly corresponds to TRBD2 (6 bases). The CDR3 is made up of 15 amino acids. The germline CDR1 and CDR2 sequences are KGHDR and SFDVKD. V lost 2 bases and J lost 1, with 9 bases in between. The CDR3: CATSDSWGGTDTQYF. For the CDR3, the DNA is TGTGCCACCAGTGATTCATGGGGGGGCACAGATACGCAGTATTTT.

This clonotype was seen more than once but under ten times. J is TRBJ1-2 and V is TRBV20-1; D may be TRBD1 (5 bases). Per germline, CDR1 DFQATT and CDR2 SNEGSKA (reference sequence). There are 13 residues in the CDR3. Trimming removed 5 bases from V and 8 bases from J, with 18 bases in between. In DNA, the CDR3 is TGCAGTGCTGCCCCCGCAGGGTCTGGCGGCTACACCTTC. It yields the protein CSAAPAGSGGYTF.

This clonotype was seen a single time. The chain carries TRBV5-1 and TRBJ2-2; D is possibly TRBD2 (5 bases). The CDR3 is 14 amino acids. Trimming pared 4 bases from V and 7 bases from J, leaving 14 bases between. CDR1 SGHRS and CDR2 YFSETQ come from the germline V gene. The CDR3 nucleotides read TGCGCCAGCAGCGAAAACACGGGGTTCGGGGAGCTGTTTTTT. Encoded protein: CASSENTGFGELFF.

The gene calls are TRBV7-8 and TRBJ2-7; 8 bases are a match to TRBD1. From germline, CDR1 is SGHVS and CDR2 FQNEAQ. The CDR3 sequence is 15 residues long. The V and J ends lost 0 bases and 5 bases, in that order; junction bases with no gene match: 6. The CDR3, as DNA: TGTGCCAGCAGCTTAGCCCGGACAGGGTACGACGAGCAGTACTTC. This sequence encodes CASSLARTGYDEQYF.

The rearrangement joins TRBV5-1 to TRBJ2-1, with 10 bases fitting TRBD1. The germline V gene encodes CDR1 SGHRS and CDR2 YFSETQ. CDR3 length: 17 residues. V trimming: 0 bases; J trimming: 0 bases; junction bases outside the gene matches: 3. CDR3 protein: CASSLAGQGSSYNEQFF. The CDR3 nucleotides are TGCGCCAGCAGCTTGGCGGGACAGGGGAGCTCCTACAATGAGCAGTTCTTC. The whole variable domain, remainder taken from reference TRBV5-1 and TRBJ2-1, is KAGVTQTPRYLIKTRGQQVTLSCSPISGHRSVSWYQQTPGQGLQFLFEYFSETQRNKGNFPGRFSGRQFSNSRSEMNVSTLELGDSALYLCASSLAGQGSSYNEQFFGPGTRLTVL.

The rearrangement joins TRBV9 to TRBJ1-1; D might be TRBD1 (6 bases). Germline CDR1 SGDLS, CDR2 YYNGEE. Trimming removed 2 bases at V and 1 base at J, with 9 bases between. This CDR3 has 14 residues. As DNA, the CDR3 is TGTGCCAGCAGCGTCGGACAGACGAACACTGAAGCTTTCTTT. As protein: CASSVGQTNTEAFF.

This sequence joins TRBV4-3 and TRBJ2-1, with 9 bases identical to TRBD2. This CDR3 region has 19 residues. The germline V gene has CDR1 LGHNA and CDR2 YSLEER. J was trimmed by 4 bases and V by 0 bases; bases with no gene match: 13. CDR3 amino acids: CASSQDMGLAGPNYNEQFF. CDR3 bases: TGCGCCAGCAGCCAAGATATGGGGCTAGCGGGGCCAAATTACAATGAGCAGTTCTTC.

This clonotype was counted many times. The chain combines TRBV7-6 with TRBJ2-7; a weak D match, TRBD1 (6 bases). Trimming removed 2 bases from V and 3 bases from J, with 11 bases in between. In germline, CDR1 is SGHVS, CDR2 FNYEAQ. The CDR3 is made up of 14 amino acids. The CDR3 region has the DNA TGTGCCAGCAGCTTAACAGACAGGAACTACGAGCAGTACTTC. It specifies CASSLTDRNYEQYF.

This chain links TRBV6-5 with TRBJ2-7; a weak D match, TRBD1 (5 bases). The CDR3 is 14 amino acids. Germline CDR1 reads MNHEY; CDR2 reads SVGAGI. V lost 2 bases and J 1 base, leaving 9 bases between the germline ends. In DNA form, the CDR3 reads TGTGCCAGCAGTTACCAGACAGATTCCTACGAGCAGTACTTC. Encoded protein: CASSYQTDSYEQYF.

This rearrangement joins TRBV4-2 to TRBJ2-7; D is possibly TRBD2 (5 bases). CDR3 size: 14 residues. V lost 5 bases and J lost 2, with 13 bases in between. Germline values: CDR1 LGHNA, CDR2 YNFKEQ. CDR3 nucleotides: TGTGCCAGCAGCGAACCCGGGGTGACCTACGAGCAGTACTTC. Translation gives CASSEPGVTYEQYF.

This clonotype turned up a few times. The chain employs TRBV20-1 and TRBJ2-5, with TRBD1 matching 7 bases. CDR1 and CDR2 from the germline V gene are DFQATT and SNEGSKA (reference sequence). CDR3 length: 13 residues. After removal of 6 bases from V and 1 base from J, the junction contained 5 bases not matched to a gene. CDR3 amino acids: CSATWDSQETQYF. CDR3 nucleotide sequence: TGCAGTGCAACCTGGGACAGCCAAGAGACCCAGTACTTC.

The gene calls are TRBV7-2 and TRBJ1-2; D is uncertain. CDR3 length equals 14 residues. Per germline, CDR1 SGHTA and CDR2 FQGNSA. Trimming shortened V by 8 bases and J by 2 bases, and 15 bases separated the two germline ends. In nucleotides, the CDR3 is TGTGCCAGCCAGAGAACACTTCTAAACTATGGCTACACCTTC. This gives the protein CASQRTLLNYGYTF.

CDR3 residues: CASLGTGGVDEQFF. The CDR3 nucleotides read TGTGCCAGCCTGGGGACAGGGGGCGTTGATGAGCAGTTCTTC. The chain uses TRBV7-2 and TRBJ2-1, with TRBD1 matching over 12 bases. The CDR3 consists of 14 residues. The germline gives CDR1 SGHTA, CDR2 FQGNSA. V dropped 8 bases and J dropped 8; count of bases not matched to a gene: 7.